This T cell receptor (beta chain) appears in the sequencing data of a study of shared clonotypes between healthy human individuals. Study results and limitations: The low donor count limited represented genetic and exposure-history diversity.

Researchers divided each subset's genomic DNA evenly across several immunoSEQ plates. This table comes from immunoSEQ multiplex PCR, and its TCRdb copy is limited to in-frame clones, with some not included. Of about 600,000 clones in the sample, more than 95% were seen once. For this clone: Its specificity is unknown.

CDR1 and CDR2 (germline): SEHNR, FQNEAQ (reference sequence). The CDR3 is 17 amino acids. J lost 3 bases, V lost 4 bases, and 7 bases had no gene match. Terminally differentiated effector memory CD45RA+ cells were left out of the naive CD8 fraction, which was CD45RO-negative and positively selected for CCR7. This chain connects TRBV7-9 to TRBJ2-2; 11 bases agree with TRBD2. The sequence derives from a man younger than 40 in good health. The material sequenced was naive CD8+ T cells sorted from blood. The CDR3 region has the DNA TGTGCCAGCAGCTCAAATCGACTAGCGGGGCACACCGGGGAGCTGTTTTTT. Translated: CASSSNRLAGHTGELFF. Full variable domain (missing parts from reference TRBV7-9 and TRBJ2-2): DTGVSQNPRHKITKRGQNVTFRCDPISEHNRLYWYRQTLGQGPEFLTYFQNEAQLEKSRLLSDRFSAERPKGSFSTLEIQRTEQGDSAMYLCASSSNRLAGHTGELFFGEGSRLTVL.